This TCR beta chain was captured in a study of blood T cell repertoires in COVID-19. Turning to the study itself: Specimens from acute and convalescent COVID-19 originated in the United States, Italy and Spain. T cells, B-cell-depleted T cells, or PBMCs supplied cDNA or gDNA.

This table comes from immunoSEQ multiplex PCR, and its TCRdb copy is limited to in-frame clones, with some not included. The sample holds approximately 89,000 clones, about 90% seen once. Sequences were obtained from peripheral blood. This TCR was recovered from a man in his 70s with acute or convalescent COVID-19.

The CDR3 nucleotides read TGTGCCAGCAGTGGACAGGGGAAGGACAATGAGCAGTTCTTC. Translating it yields CASSGQGKDNEQFF. The V call is TRBV4-2, the J call TRBJ2-1, with 9 bases lining up with TRBD1. V dropped 6 bases and J dropped 5; count of bases not matched to a gene: 5. Germline-derived CDR1 and CDR2 are LGHNA and YNFKEQ. The CDR3 length is 14 residues.